This passage covers 22 T cell receptor beta chains from one sample sequenced in a study of T-cell memory formation after mild COVID-19. MiXCR, applied by TCRdb to the 5' RACE reads, yields one record per CDR3 protein. The table lists roughly 260,000 distinct CDR3 sequences, less than 20% of them singletons. Sequencing was done on a sample of PBMCs or a T cell subset sorted from them (not recorded which). All receptors derive from a man between 18 and 35 years old who had mild COVID-19 (a few samples of this study predate the infection). Cell type and time point are not known.

CDR3 loop: CAIKERTGNSGANVLTF. Written as DNA, the CDR3 is TGTGCCATCAAAGAAAGGACAGGAAACTCTGGGGCCAACGTCCTGACTTTC. This chain links TRBV10-3 with TRBJ2-6; 7 nucleotides line up with TRBD1. Trimming at V came to 7 bases and at J to 0 bases, leaving 9 bases not matched to a gene. Germline CDR1 and CDR2: ENHRY and SYGVKD. The CDR3 spans 17 residues.

The DNA for the CDR3 is TGTGCCAGCAGCGTAGCCCCCCGAGGGGGAGAGACCCAGTACTTC. Its translation is CASSVAPRGGETQYF. V is TRBV9 and J is TRBJ2-5; possible D gene TRBD1, 6 bases. Germline values: CDR1 SGDLS, CDR2 YYNGEE. V lost 0 bases and J lost 4, with 13 bases in between. The CDR3 has 15 amino acids.

This clonotype has just a few counts. J is TRBJ2-2 and V is TRBV7-9, with 12 bases matching TRBD1. CDR1 is SEHNR and CDR2 is FQNEAQ in the germline V gene (reference sequence). The CDR3 is made up of 15 amino acids. J was trimmed by 6 bases and V by 8 bases; bases with no gene match: 7. The DNA of the CDR3 is TGTGCCAGCGGGTCGGGACAGGGGGCCCCCGGGGAGCTGTTTTTT. This gives the protein CASGSGQGAPGELFF. Complete variable domain (other parts from reference TRBV7-9 and TRBJ2-2): DTGVSQNPRHKITKRGQNVTFRCDPISEHNRLYWYRQTLGQGPEFLTYFQNEAQLEKSRLLSDRFSAERPKGSFSTLEIQRTEQGDSAMYLCASGSGQGAPGELFFGEGSRLTVL.

The gene calls are TRBV7-2 and TRBJ2-1; TRBD1 matches 7 bases. The germline gives CDR1 SGHTA, CDR2 FQGNSA. J lost 4 bases, V lost 2 bases, and 11 bases had no gene match. The length of the CDR3 is 17 residues. CDR3 region: CASSLIPGQHTYNEQFF. In DNA form, the CDR3 reads TGTGCCAGCAGCTTAATACCGGGACAGCACACATACAATGAGCAGTTCTTC.

This clonotype has just a few counts. The gene calls are TRBV28 and TRBJ1-5, with a weak D call TRBD1 (5 bases). Per the germline V gene, CDR1 is MDHEN and CDR2 is SYDVKM. V lost 2 bases to trimming and J lost 0 bases, with 14 bases between them. The CDR3 runs 17 residues. The CDR3 spells CASSLVMGGYSNQPQHF. The CDR3 nucleotides read TGTGCCAGCAGTTTAGTTATGGGGGGGTATAGCAATCAGCCCCAGCATTTT.

The CDR3 loop is CAAGDYGNTIYF. The CDR3 bases are TGTGCCGCCGGGGACTACGGAAACACCATATATTTT. The chain carries TRBV5-5 and TRBJ1-3; D is possibly TRBD1 (5 bases). This CDR3 has 12 residues. Germline assignment: CDR1 SGHKS and CDR2 YYEKEE (reference sequence). The ends were cut back, 10 bases at V and 4 bases at J, with 12 bases in the middle.

This clonotype was seen only a few times. V is TRBV7-2 and J is TRBJ2-5; D may correspond to TRBD1 or TRBD2 (5 bases each). Germline V gene data show CDR1 as SGHTA and CDR2 as FQGNSA. V was shortened by 3 bases and J by 1 base, with 12 bases between the two germline ends. CDR3 length: 15 amino acids. CDR3: CASSLNGGAQETQYF. CDR3 sequence (DNA): TGTGCCAGCAGCTTGAATGGGGGAGCCCAAGAGACCCAGTACTTC.

This clonotype has a handful of counts. V gene TRBV7-3 combines with J gene TRBJ1-1; TRBD1 is a possible D gene (6 bases). This CDR3 contains 14 residues. V lost 5 bases, J lost 2 bases, and 12 bases lay in between. Germline V lookup: CDR1 SGHTA, CDR2 FQGTGA. CDR3 protein: CASSAGHSNTEAFF. The CDR3 region has the DNA TGTGCCAGCAGCGCGGGACATTCAAACACTGAAGCTTTCTTT.

This clonotype appeared a few times. The J gene is TRBJ1-5, the V gene TRBV3-1, with TRBD1 matching over 8 bases. Losses at the gene ends were 5 bases for V and 5 bases for J; bases not matched to a gene: 11. Germline CDR1 and CDR2: LGHDT and YNNKEL (reference sequence). CDR3 length equals 16 residues. The CDR3 nucleotides read TGTGCCAGCAGCGGAGGAGCAGGGGGCGCGGATCAGCCCCAGCATTTT. It translates to CASSGGAGGADQPQHF.

This chain uses TRBV19 with TRBJ2-1; either TRBD1 or TRBD2 may fit D (6 bases each). The CDR3 spans 16 residues. Deletions cut 3 bases from V and 4 bases from J, with 16 bases between. The germline gives CDR1 LNHDA, CDR2 SQIVND (reference sequence). The DNA of the CDR3 is TGTGCCAGTAGTATGGCCCGGGGGCGAGAGTACAATGAGCAGTTCTTC. Translation: CASSMARGREYNEQFF. Full variable domain (remainder filled in from reference TRBV19 and TRBJ2-1): DGGITQSPKYLFRKEGQNVTLSCEQNLNHDAMYWYRQDPGQGLRLIYYSQIVNDFQKGDIAEGYSVSREKKESFPLTVTSAQKNPTAFYLCASSMARGREYNEQFFGPGTRLTVL.

This clonotype was observed a few times. The chain combines TRBV20-1 with TRBJ1-5; D is uncertain. Trimming pared 3 bases from V and 6 bases from J, leaving 12 bases between. CDR1 DFQATT and CDR2 SNEGSKA come from the germline V gene (reference sequence). There are 13 residues in the CDR3. The CDR3: CSASSGSVQPQHF. The CDR3 coding sequence is TGCAGTGCTAGTTCGGGTTCGGTTCAGCCCCAGCATTTT.

The rearrangement joins TRBV5-1 to TRBJ1-2; D gene unclear. The CDR3 is 14 amino acids. The germline V gene has CDR1 SGHRS and CDR2 YFSETQ. The germline V and J ends were trimmed by 0 bases and 2 bases, with 8 bases remaining between them. The CDR3 here is CASSLDPGNYGYTF. The CDR3 DNA follows: TGCGCCAGCAGCTTGGACCCTGGAAACTATGGCTACACCTTC.

The chain couples TRBV6-2 or TRBV6-3 to TRBJ2-7; D uncertain. Germline V CDR1 and CDR2: MNHEY, SVGEGT. The CDR3 has 13 residues. V was clipped by 5 bases and J by 2 bases, with 10 bases between them. This CDR3 reads CASSHPATYEQYV. The DNA of the CDR3 is TGTGCCAGCAGTCACCCGGCAACCTACGAGCAGTACGTC.

V usage is TRBV7-2 and J usage is TRBJ1-4; tentatively, D is TRBD1 (5 bases). Trimming took off 5 bases at V and 6 bases at J, with 16 bases between the two ends. Germline V lookup: CDR1 SGHTA, CDR2 FQGNSA. The CDR3 runs 15 residues. The CDR3 region has the DNA TGTGCCAGCAGCCTCGTAGGGGCGGAGGATGAAAAACTGTTTTTT. This codes for CASSLVGAEDEKLFF.

The CDR3 loop is CASSRTRGLAGLGPTDTQYF. As DNA, the CDR3 is TGTGCCAGCAGCCGCACGAGAGGACTAGCGGGGTTGGGGCCGACAGATACGCAGTATTTT. V and J are TRBV3-1 and TRBJ2-3, with TRBD2 identical over 12 bases. Looked up from germline, CDR1 is LGHDT and CDR2 is YNNKEL (reference sequence). J was trimmed by 3 bases and V by 4 bases; bases with no gene match: 17. The CDR3 length is 20 residues.

The table lists this clonotype with a few counts. This chain connects TRBV11-2 to TRBJ2-7; 12 nucleotides agree with TRBD2. With 5 bases clipped from V and 3 bases from J, the junction kept 5 bases outside the gene matches. The germline CDR1 and CDR2 sequences are SGHAT and FQNNGV. The CDR3 length is 15 residues. DNA for the CDR3: TGTGCCAGCAGCGAACTAGCGGGGGGTCGCTACGAGCAGTACTTC. It specifies CASSELAGGRYEQYF.

This chain's CDR3 is CASSASLSTNQETQYF. Written as DNA, the CDR3 is TGTGCCAGCAGCGCCAGTCTCAGCACCAACCAAGAGACCCAGTACTTC. The chain employs TRBV11-2 and TRBJ2-5; no firm D call. The CDR3 extends over 16 amino acids. Trimming removed 5 bases from V and 0 bases from J, with 16 bases in between. Germline lookup yields CDR1 SGHAT and CDR2 FQNNGV.

This sequence joins TRBV7-2 and TRBJ1-5; 10 positions match TRBD1. Germline V CDR1 and CDR2: SGHTA, FQGNSA. The CDR3 has 16 amino acids. Germline trimming cut 5 bases from V and 7 bases from J; bases unmatched to any gene: 11. Written as DNA, the CDR3 is TGTGCCAGCAGCAACCAAGGGGGGACAGGGGAACAGCCCCAGCATTTT. This translates into CASSNQGGTGEQPQHF. The full variable domain, completed using reference TRBV7-2 and TRBJ1-5, is GAGVSQSPSNKVTEKGKDVELRCDPISGHTALYWYRQSLGQGLEFLIYFQGNSAPDKSGLPSDRFSAERTGGSVSTLTIQRTQQEDSAVYLCASSNQGGTGEQPQHFGDGTRLSIL.

The chain links TRBV5-1 to TRBJ2-1; TRBD1 agrees at 7 bases. V shed 4 bases, J shed 8 bases, and the junction held 6 bases outside the gene matches. The CDR3 contains 13 residues. The V gene's germline CDR1 is SGHRS and CDR2 YFSETQ. DNA of the CDR3: TGCGCCAGCAGCCCGACAGGGCGCGATGAGCAGTTCTTC. This gives the protein CASSPTGRDEQFF.

Only a few counts were recorded for this clonotype. V is TRBV28 and J is TRBJ2-6, with a possible D match to TRBD2 (6 bases). The germline CDR1 and CDR2 sequences are MDHEN and SYDVKM. The CDR3 runs to 17 residues. Trimming left V 8 bases short and J 1 base short, with 18 bases between. The CDR3 loop reads CASSPQGGGSGANVLTF. The CDR3 DNA follows: TGTGCCAGCTCACCCCAGGGAGGCGGGTCTGGGGCCAACGTCCTGACTTTC.

This clonotype was seen a few times. The junction differs from germline at one of its ends, possibly a read error. This chain uses TRBV4-1 with TRBJ1-2; 7 bases line up with TRBD1. This CDR3 has 11 residues. The germline V gene encodes CDR1 MGHRA and CDR2 YSYEKL. The CDR3 nucleotides read TGCGCCAGCAGCCAGCCGACAGGGCTGGTCTTC. Residues: CASSQPTGLVF.

This clonotype was picked up a small number of times. The chain carries TRBV11-1 and TRBJ2-1; maybe TRBD1 (6 bases). Trimming removed 5 bases at V and 6 bases at J, with 11 bases between. Germline loops: CDR1 SGHAT, CDR2 FQDESV (reference sequence). This CDR3 is 13 amino acids long. The CDR3, as DNA: TGTGCCAGCAGCCCAGGACAGCTCAATGAGCAGTTCTTC. Its protein product is CASSPGQLNEQFF.